The sequence of this T cell receptor (beta chain) was determined in a study of neoadjuvant nivolumab and ipilimumab in lung cancer (dated by TCRdb to 2018 to 2020). About the study as a whole: Nivolumab was given at 3 mg/kg intravenously on days 1, 15 and 29, and the combination arm added ipilimumab 1 mg/kg on day 1 only. Matched pretherapy and resected tumor pairs were analyzed from seven patients, of whom four had been treated with nivolumab and three with nivolumab plus ipilimumab. The primary trial endpoint was the major pathologic response (MPR) rate in the intention-to-treat population in each study arm. In the trial, more than 40 patients with operable NSCLC were treated, of whom 23 were randomized to nivolumab monotherapy and some 20 to nivolumab plus ipilimumab. The study compared TCR repertoires in pretherapy (baseline) peripheral blood with TCR repertoires in tumors resected at surgery following neoadjuvant immune checkpoint blockade. The investigation overall reported the following: There was no significant correlation between TCR clonality and pathologic tumor regression, and just a single major-pathologic-response sample was available for the clonality-regression analysis. From pretherapy to surgery, increases in tumor T-cell richness and clonality were observed in three of three dual-therapy tumors but in only two of four nivolumab-treated tumors. Pretherapy blood TCR richness correlated positively with richness in tumors resected after neoadjuvant therapy (Spearman R of about 0.82). A small number of samples was subjected to TCR sequencing. Greater TCR richness and clonality were observed in resected tumors than in tumor-adjacent uninvolved lung, and increases were observed in more dual-therapy-treated tumors.

The method behind the library was the immunoSEQ multiplex PCR assay. The paper's data handling went like this. Repertoires were summarized by richness and clonality, and significantly expanded and contracted clones were identified between pre- and post-therapy samples. In its TCRdb copy, this immuneACCESS table keeps in-frame sequences only and misses some clones. Where compared with another copy, unresolved V genes explain less than half of these, and the others have no known cause. The DNA was the basis for D and trimming; V, J and clone size are from that table. This sample lists fewer than 25,000 clones; 82% were detected once. Jointly, the top ten make up 23% of the sample. Including the terminal cysteine and phenylalanine, the CDR3 comprises 14 residues. Left in the record is the CDR3 DNA by itself, 42 bases read in frame from the first base. V is pared back by 0 bases and J by 1 base, with 6 bases lying between the germline termini. The CDR1 and CDR2 encoded by the germline V gene are MGHRA and YSYEKL.

The meaning of the sample's time point label: pretherapy, before neoadjuvant immune checkpoint inhibitors. Samples were obtained from the phase 2 randomized NEOSTAR trial, in which neoadjuvant nivolumab or nivolumab plus ipilimumab followed by surgery was tested in operable NSCLC. Comment on this clone: Its antigen is unknown. Base qualities are missing; no much larger clone stands one base away.

Recombination joined TRBV4-1 with TRBJ1-1, with the D gene not confidently named. The material sequenced was peripheral blood, taken before neoadjuvant nivolumab, alone or with ipilimumab. The source of this sequence is an adult with non-small cell lung cancer. CDR3 reads: CASSQENTNTEAFF. The bases are TGCGCCAGCAGCCAAGAGAACACGAACACTGAAGCTTTCTTT.